This record looks at one T cell receptor beta chain sequence and its context. Its target antigen remains unknown. Base quality data are lacking; no much larger clone is found one base away. This record comes from a study of cytomegalovirus exposure and HLA in healthy donors (TCRdb year 2017). Study-level background: According to an earlier analysis of a few hundred of the donors, about 190 million T cells yielded 117 million unique TCR beta sequences and 250 to 350 Gb of sequence data. An early release that covered 640 HLA-typed donors contained around 300 gigabases of sequencing data and some 87 million unique TCR sequences. Among the roughly 390 genotyped donors, around 79% belonged to the genetic ancestry cluster associated with self-reported Caucasian donors. The study aimed to test whether cataloging public T cell receptors could reveal signatures of past pathogen exposure. Using immunosequencing, the study profiled T cell repertoires from 666 subjects and related those repertoires to cytomegalovirus serostatus. Besides the first cohort of some 670 subjects, a separate validation cohort made up of 120 different subjects was used. The study combined high-throughput TCR immunosequencing, statistical association of individual TCRs with disease status, and machine learning to predict cytomegalovirus infection status. A later analysis re-analyzed previously published TCR beta repertoires from several hundred donors and added high-resolution HLA genotyping to study TCR occurrence patterns. In the later analysis, no new phenotypic data were used to find candidate immune exposures; instead, reliance was placed on TCR beta sequences and their occurrence across donors. In an earlier analysis of roughly 600 of the donors, high-throughput TCR beta sequencing was used to judge whether each TCR beta V gene segment behaved as functional or pseudogenic. Donor age, sex, ethnicity and CMV serostatus were collected together with the repertoire data. A later genetic analysis took genome-wide SNP genotypes for about 55% of the roughly 670 donors and used that subset as a discovery cohort. Every repertoire in the discovery cohort had been generated on one and the same sequencing platform. Both class I and class II loci were covered by HLA typing, at four-digit resolution. The number of typed donors differed by locus: about 620-640 for A, B, C, DRB1 and DQB1; 500 to 550 for DQA1; over 600 for DPA1; and around 490 for DPB1. Roughly 5 DR-DQ haplotypes were handled as single units for association and clustering, since linkage in the cohort was strong. Across about 380 genotyped donors of the cohort, an average of approximately 200,000 unique TCR beta nucleotide sequences per donor were sequenced, and roughly 17% of those sequences were non-productive. Here is what the overall study found, with its caveats: When HLA alleles, especially DR and DQ, strongly co-occurred, attributing TCR associations to individual alleles was difficult. A later analysis found that most CMV-associated TCR beta chains appeared HLA-restricted, with HLA associations seemingly driven largely by CMV exposure. Because HLA typing was missing for some donors at each locus, association tests included only the typed subset. The sequencing pipeline was judged likely to have produced a cluster of highly shared sequence variants as a technical artifact. A later genetic analysis associated a missense DCLRE1C variant with V-gene and J-gene trimming of TCR beta chains, and an independent cohort replicated the association. In the study, roughly 160 TCR beta chains were listed as associated with cytomegalovirus. Correlated functional status among segregating V segments might reflect linkage disequilibrium, but an unknown experimental factor could not be ruled out. The authors suggested that the approach could potentially be extended to other disease states and immunological phenotypes. Specific HLA alleles were associated with over 15,000 TCR beta sequences at a false discovery rate of 0.05 in a later analysis. In an earlier analysis of several hundred of the donors, most TCR beta V segments were observed in productive rearrangements about 90% or about 30% of the time, broadly matching IMGT annotations. Most TCR sequences were observed very rarely across donors, whereas some public TCRs were present in many individuals. In vitro tests confirmed that a few of the cytomegalovirus-associated TCR beta chains recognize cytomegalovirus antigens. A later analysis found that HLA-associated TCR beta chains were more clonally expanded and had lower generation probabilities than equally common non-associated chains. The classifier was reported to diagnose cytomegalovirus status with high specificity and sensitivity in both the original and validation cohorts. A further reported finding was that TCR beta sequences accurately predicted the HLA-A and HLA-B alleles for most subjects in the first cohort. In a later analysis, the rate of TCR association differed among HLA loci, with DRB1 alleles having the most associated TCRs and HLA-C alleles having the fewest. In a later genetic analysis, fewer N-insertions in productive TCRs were reported among donors in an Asian-associated ancestry cluster than the roughly 670-donor mean. Presence/absence analyses assumed roughly uniform sequencing depth across donors, an assumption that may not hold. Fewer than 20 rarely observed V segments, including chromosome 9 orphons, were excluded from the earlier analysis of a few hundred of the donors because counts were too low. A later analysis reported that several top co-occurrence clusters appeared linked to parvovirus B19, influenza, CMV and Epstein-Barr virus. Only TCR beta chains were sequenced in this cohort, and the absence of alpha or paired-chain data limited detectable features. The only immune exposure information available for the cohort was CMV serostatus.

The cohort consisted of 650 to 850 healthy bone marrow donors. All cohort members were sampled while nominally healthy, although unrecorded immune exposures were likely present. The donor was CMV seronegative and belonged to the group of 350 to 400 seronegative cohort members. Each donor provided a peripheral blood sample, and peripheral blood mononuclear cells were used for TCR beta sequencing. The Qiagen DNeasy Blood Extraction Kit was used to extract genomic DNA from the blood cell samples. Receptors were amplified or captured by the immunoSEQ multiplex PCR assay. A mixture of 60 forward primers for TCR Vbeta segments and 13 reverse primers for TCR Jbeta segments was used in the multiplex PCR. A multiplex PCR assay on genomic DNA amplified the CDR3 region of rearranged TCR beta genes. The Illumina HiSeq System was used to sequence the amplified TCR beta libraries as 87-base-pair reads. In the authors' own workflow: A later analysis tallied roughly 78 million unique TCR beta chains across the 666 repertoires, and approximately 11 million of those chains were shared by two or more donors. Raw reads were error-corrected and collapsed into unique sequences with a nearest-neighbor algorithm that merged closely related sequences to remove PCR and sequencing errors. To assign V, D and J gene segments, CDR3 sequences were aligned to IMGT reference sequences. For a sequence to be retained, at least a six-nucleotide match to both a V gene segment and a J gene segment was required. A rearrangement counted as productive if the CDR3 had no stop codons and remained in frame with V and J, and every other rearrangement counted as non-productive. Following IMGT convention, CDR3 was defined as the stretch from the second conserved V-encoded cysteine up to the conserved J-encoded phenylalanine. Sequences without an unambiguous match to a single V gene segment were excluded from the earlier analysis of a few hundred of the donors. An earlier analysis of 550 to 650 of the donors classified V segments as functional when productive rearrangements were above 56.7% and as segregating when the standard deviation between donors was above 5%. A statistical classification framework was built to diagnose cytomegalovirus status from the catalog of TCR beta chain sequences. A later analysis assigned V and J genes by comparing TCR nucleotide sequences with IMGT/GENE-DB human TR gene sequences. In a later analysis, CDR3 sequences and most-parsimonious VDJ recombination scenarios were assigned using the TCRdist pipeline. A later analysis defined each TCR beta chain by its CDR3 amino acid sequence plus V-gene family, and excluded reads lacking a unique V-gene family. To address suspected cross-contamination and a sequencing artifact, a later analysis removed 592 highly shared, low-generation-probability nucleotide sequences. A later analysis calculated a clonal expansion index for each public chain from normalized within-repertoire ranks of inferred template counts. A later analysis computed generation probabilities with a VDJ recombination model fitted to out-of-frame rearrangements, and checked the results against IGoR. A later analysis scored TCR-TCR, TCR-HLA and TCR-CMV co-occurrence with hypergeometric tests, applying a repertoire-size bias correction to TCR pairs. In a later analysis, false discovery rates were estimated by permuting HLA or CMV assignments 20 times. A later analysis grouped co-occurring TCRs with DBSCAN, adding TCRdist sequence similarity when clustering within HLA-allele-positive subsets. For co-occurrence clustering, repertoires with fewer than 30,000 or more than 120,000 public chains were excluded, along with a handful of repertoires with anomalous nucleotide sharing. TCRdb took over this immuneACCESS table, retaining in-frame rearrangements with V and J assigned. Such tables are incomplete; in checked studies, under half of the missing clones stem from an unresolved V gene, and the remainder is unexplained. V and J calls and clone size come straight from that table; D and trimming were deduced from the DNA. The sample includes approximately 110,000 clones, with 55% to 80% observed a single time. The top ten hold 2.2% of the sample.

Sequencing was performed on PBMCs. This clonotype was sampled from a woman younger than 45 in good health and CMV-seronegative.

The nucleotide sequence reads TGTGCCAGCAGTTACAAGGGGGGCACAGATACGCAGTATTTT. This is translated as CASSYKGGTDTQYF. The chain couples TRBV6-6 to TRBJ2-3, and perhaps TRBD1 as D gene, on 6 matching bases. The germline V gene (reference sequence) supplies CDR1 MNHNY and CDR2 SVGAGI. The junction carries 7 bases between V and J, which are trimmed by 2 bases and 1 base respectively. The CDR3 sequence holds 14 residues, the cysteine and phenylalanine included. Of all the DNA, just the CDR3 is kept, 42 bases in frame from base 1.